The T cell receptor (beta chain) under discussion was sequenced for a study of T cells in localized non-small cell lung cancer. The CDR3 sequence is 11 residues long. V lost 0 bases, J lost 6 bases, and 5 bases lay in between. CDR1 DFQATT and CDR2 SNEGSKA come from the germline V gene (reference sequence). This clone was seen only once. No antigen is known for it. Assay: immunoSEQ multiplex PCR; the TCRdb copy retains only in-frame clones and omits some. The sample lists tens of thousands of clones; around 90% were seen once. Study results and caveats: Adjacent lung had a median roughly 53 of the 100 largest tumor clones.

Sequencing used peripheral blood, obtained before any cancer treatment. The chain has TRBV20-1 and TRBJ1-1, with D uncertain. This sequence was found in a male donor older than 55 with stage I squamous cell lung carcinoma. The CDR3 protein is CSAREGSEAFF. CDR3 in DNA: TGCAGTGCTAGAGAGGGATCTGAAGCTTTCTTT.